This T cell receptor (beta chain) was sequenced for a study of blood T cell repertoires in COVID-19. Original processing notes: Using reference gene primer amplification, nucleated cell counts were estimated. Profiled with immunoSEQ multiplex PCR; TCRdb holds only in-frame clones, not every one. V, J and clone size derive from that table, while D and trimming were established from the DNA sequence. The sample consists of 270,000 or so clones, around nine tenths of them appearing once. CDR1 and CDR2 from the germline V gene are MDHEN and SYDVKM. Trimming at V came to 5 bases and at J to 2 bases, leaving 4 bases not matched to a gene. CDR3 size: 14 residues.

Sequencing used peripheral blood. This TCR was sampled from a woman aged 25 to 45 with COVID-19, enrolled during active disease. V gene TRBV28 combines with J gene TRBJ2-5, with TRBD1 matching over 8 bases. CDR3 sequence (DNA): TGTGCCAGCAGTCGCCGGACAGGGCAAGAGACCCAGTACTTC. It yields the protein CASSRRTGQETQYF. Supplemented by reference TRBV28 and TRBJ2-5, the full variable domain reads DVKVTQSSRYLVKRTGEKVFLECVQDMDHENMFWYRQDPGLGLRLIYFSYDVKMKEKGDIPEGYSVSREKKERFSLILESASTNQTSMYLCASSRRTGQETQYFGPGTRLLVL.